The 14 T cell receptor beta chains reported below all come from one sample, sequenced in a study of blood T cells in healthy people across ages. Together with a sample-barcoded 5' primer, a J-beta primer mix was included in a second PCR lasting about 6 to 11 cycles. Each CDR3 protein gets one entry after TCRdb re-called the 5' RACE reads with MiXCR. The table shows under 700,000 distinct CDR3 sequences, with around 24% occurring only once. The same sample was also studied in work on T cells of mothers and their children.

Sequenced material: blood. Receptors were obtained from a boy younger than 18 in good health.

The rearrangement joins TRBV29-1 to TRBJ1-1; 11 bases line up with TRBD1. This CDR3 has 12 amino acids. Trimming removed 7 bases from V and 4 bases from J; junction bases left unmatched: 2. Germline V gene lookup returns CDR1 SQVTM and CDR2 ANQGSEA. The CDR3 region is CSGDRGGTEAFF. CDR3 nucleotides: TGCAGCGGGGACAGGGGGGGCACTGAAGCTTTCTTT.

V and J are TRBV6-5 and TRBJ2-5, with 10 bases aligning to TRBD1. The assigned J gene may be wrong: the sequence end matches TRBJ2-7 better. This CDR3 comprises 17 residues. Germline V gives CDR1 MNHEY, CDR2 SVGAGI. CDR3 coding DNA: TGTGCCAGCAGTTACAAGGCCCGGGACAGGGGAGGTTACGAGCAGTACTTC. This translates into CASSYKARDRGGYEQYF.

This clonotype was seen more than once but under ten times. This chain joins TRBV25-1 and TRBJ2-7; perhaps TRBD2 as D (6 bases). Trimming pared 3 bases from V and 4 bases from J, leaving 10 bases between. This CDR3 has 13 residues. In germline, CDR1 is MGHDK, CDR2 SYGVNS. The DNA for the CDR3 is TGTGCCAGCAGTGAGCTAGGAGGGTACGAGCAGTACTTC. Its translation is CASSELGGYEQYF.

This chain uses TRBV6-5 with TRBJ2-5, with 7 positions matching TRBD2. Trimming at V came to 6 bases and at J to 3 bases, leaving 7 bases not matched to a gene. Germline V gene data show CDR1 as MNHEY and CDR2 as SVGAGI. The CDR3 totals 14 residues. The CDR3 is CASSLGGEEETQYF. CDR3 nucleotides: TGTGCCAGCAGCCTGGGGGGGGAGGAAGAGACCCAGTACTTC.

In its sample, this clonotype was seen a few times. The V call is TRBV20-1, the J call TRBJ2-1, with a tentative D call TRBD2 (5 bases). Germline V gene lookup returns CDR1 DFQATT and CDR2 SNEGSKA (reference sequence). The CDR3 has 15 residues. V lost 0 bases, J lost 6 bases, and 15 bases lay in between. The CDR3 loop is CSARDFGIPSNEQFF. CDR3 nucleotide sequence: TGCAGTGCTAGAGATTTCGGGATCCCGAGCAATGAGCAGTTCTTC.

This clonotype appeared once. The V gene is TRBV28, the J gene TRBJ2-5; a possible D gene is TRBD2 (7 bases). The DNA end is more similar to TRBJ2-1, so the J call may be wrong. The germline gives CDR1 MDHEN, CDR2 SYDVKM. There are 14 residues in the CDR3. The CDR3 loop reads CASSLGGGNNEQFF. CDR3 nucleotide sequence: TGTGCCAGCAGTTTAGGGGGGGGCAACAATGAGCAGTTCTTC.

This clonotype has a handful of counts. The CDR3 here is CATSDLGTGEQFF. The CDR3 region has the DNA TGTGCCACCAGTGATCTTGGGACGGGTGAGCAGTTCTTC. The V gene is TRBV24-1, the J gene TRBJ2-5, with D perhaps being TRBD1 or TRBD2 (5 bases each). The DNA end is a closer match to TRBJ2-1, so the J assignment may be wrong. This CDR3 spans 13 amino acids. Germline V CDR1 and CDR2: KGHDR, SFDVKD.

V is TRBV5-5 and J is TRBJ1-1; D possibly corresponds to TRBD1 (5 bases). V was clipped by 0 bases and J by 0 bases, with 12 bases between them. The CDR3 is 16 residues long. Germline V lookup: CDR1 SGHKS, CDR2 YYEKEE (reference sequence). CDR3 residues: CASSLAWEGVNTEAFF. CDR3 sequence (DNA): TGTGCCAGCAGCTTGGCCTGGGAAGGGGTGAACACTGAAGCTTTCTTT.

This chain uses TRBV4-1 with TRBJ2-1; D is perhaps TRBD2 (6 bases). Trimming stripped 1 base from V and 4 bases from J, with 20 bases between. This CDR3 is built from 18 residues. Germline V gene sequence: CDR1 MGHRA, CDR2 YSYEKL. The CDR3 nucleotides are TGCGCCAGCAGCCAAGCTGGTTTGACTAGTCTTCGGTACAATGAGCAGTTCTTC. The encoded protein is CASSQAGLTSLRYNEQFF.

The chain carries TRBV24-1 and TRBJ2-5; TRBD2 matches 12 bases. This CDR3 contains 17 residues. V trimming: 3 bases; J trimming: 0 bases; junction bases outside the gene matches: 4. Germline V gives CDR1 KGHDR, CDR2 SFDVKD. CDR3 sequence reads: CATSDPRTSGNQETQYF. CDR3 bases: TGTGCCACCAGTGATCCCCGGACTAGCGGGAACCAAGAGACCCAGTACTTC.

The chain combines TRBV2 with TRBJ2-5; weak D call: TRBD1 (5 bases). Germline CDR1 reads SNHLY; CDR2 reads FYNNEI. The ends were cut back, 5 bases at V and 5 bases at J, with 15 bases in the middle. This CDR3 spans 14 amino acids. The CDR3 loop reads CASSLQQGAETQYF. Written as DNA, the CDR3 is TGTGCCAGCAGTTTACAGCAGGGTGCCGAGACCCAGTACTTC.

CDR3 in DNA: TGTGCCAGCAGCCCACAGGGGAAGGTTATTTCCCCCCAGCATTTT. This gives the protein CASSPQGKVISPQHF. The V call is TRBV7-8, the J call TRBJ1-5, with 7 positions matching TRBD1. CDR1 is SGHVS, CDR2 FQNEAQ, per germline. The CDR3 spans 15 residues. The V segment lost 5 bases and the J segment 10 bases; nucleotides outside the gene matches: 14.

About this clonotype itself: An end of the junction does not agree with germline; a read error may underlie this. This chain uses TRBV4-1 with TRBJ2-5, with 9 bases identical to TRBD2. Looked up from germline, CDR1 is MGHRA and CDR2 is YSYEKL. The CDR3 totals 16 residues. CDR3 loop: CTSSHVTSGLQETQYF. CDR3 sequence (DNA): TGCACCAGCAGCCATGTGACTAGCGGTCTTCAAGAGACCCAGTACTTC.

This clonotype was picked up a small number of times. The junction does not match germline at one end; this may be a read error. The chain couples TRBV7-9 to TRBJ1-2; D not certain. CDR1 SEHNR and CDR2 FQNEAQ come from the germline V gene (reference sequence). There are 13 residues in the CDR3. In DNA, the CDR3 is TGTGCCAGCAGCTTAGGTGAAGGATATGGCTGCACCTTC. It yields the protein CASSLGEGYGCTF.